Below, 32 T cell receptor beta chains from the same sample are listed, as sequenced in a study of T cells in Graves' hyperthyroidism and ophthalmopathy. What was amplified from RNA transcripts were TCR beta CDR3 regions. The primer set for the first-round RT-PCR of the TCR CDR3 was HTBI. TCRdb itself ran the multiplex PCR reads through MiXCR, one entry per CDR3 protein. Counted here are a few hundred thousand distinct CDR3 sequences, roughly 25% occurring once; the ten biggest clones make up less than 85%. The sequencing input was blood. These TCRs come from a man aged 45-60 years with Graves' hyperthyroidism.

V gene TRBV28 combines with J gene TRBJ2-7, with 8 bases lining up with TRBD2. The ends lost 4 bases at V and 5 bases at J; junction bases unmatched: 7. Germline V gene sequence: CDR1 MDHEN, CDR2 SYDVKM. This CDR3 is 14 amino acids long. The CDR3 here is CASSSREGSHEQYF. The CDR3 region has the DNA TGTGCCAGCAGTTCACGGGAGGGATCCCACGAGCAGTACTTC. Based on the CDR3 plus reference TRBV28 and TRBJ2-7, the full variable domain is DVKVTQSSRYLVKRTGEKVFLECVQDMDHENMFWYRQDPGLGLRLIYFSYDVKMKEKGDIPEGYSVSREKKERFSLILESASTNQTSMYLCASSSREGSHEQYFGPGTRLTVT.

The chain is built from TRBV12-3 or TRBV12-4 and TRBJ1-1; D unclear. Trimming stripped 5 bases from V and 0 bases from J, with 13 bases between. The CDR3 extends over 15 amino acids. This CDR3 is CASSPGRRMNTEAFF. The CDR3 region has the DNA TGTGCCAGCAGTCCAGGAAGGAGGATGAACACTGAAGCTTTCTTT.

This clonotype was seen a single time. The rearrangement uses TRBV10-3 and TRBJ2-2; D possibly matches TRBD1 or TRBD2 (5 bases each). Germline CDR1 ENHRY, CDR2 SYGVKD. The CDR3 has 16 amino acids. V lost 0 bases, J lost 5 bases, and 13 bases lay in between. The CDR3 DNA sequence: TGTGCCATCAGTGAGTCGATATCGGGGCGTACCGGGGAGCTGTTTTTT. Residues: CAISESISGRTGELFF.

This clonotype has more than one count but fewer than ten. This chain joins TRBV9 and TRBJ2-7; D is ambiguous. The germline CDR1 and CDR2 sequences are SGDLS and YYNGEE. The CDR3 sequence is 14 residues long. V lost 0 bases and J lost 2, with 9 bases in between. CDR3 in DNA: TGTGCCAGCAGCGTAGATCCGATAGCCTACGAGCAGTACTTC. Its translation is CASSVDPIAYEQYF. Variable domain in full (rest from reference TRBV9 and TRBJ2-7): DSGVTQTPKHLITATGQRVTLRCSPRSGDLSVYWYQQSLDQGLQFLIQYYNGEERAKGNILERFSAQQFPDLHSELNLSSLELGDSALYFCASSVDPIAYEQYFGPGTRLTVT.

V gene TRBV5-1 combines with J gene TRBJ1-5; D is undetermined. Germline V gives CDR1 SGHRS, CDR2 YFSETQ. The CDR3 loop spans 13 amino acids. Trimming took off 0 bases at V and 9 bases at J, with 10 bases between the two ends. The CDR3 region is CASSLDLTAPQHF. In DNA, the CDR3 is TGCGCCAGCAGCTTGGATTTGACGGCGCCCCAGCATTTT.

The chain is built from TRBV10-3 and TRBJ2-1, with D unresolved. From germline, CDR1 is ENHRY and CDR2 SYGVKD. Deletions cut 0 bases from V and 11 bases from J, with 5 bases between. CDR3 length: 11 residues. CDR3 sequence: CAISESTQQFF. The CDR3 DNA reads as TGTGCCATCAGTGAGTCCACTCAGCAGTTCTTC.

The gene calls are TRBV5-1 and TRBJ2-1; 8 nucleotides agree with TRBD2. The CDR3 consists of 15 residues. Germline CDR1 SGHRS, CDR2 YFSETQ. V gave up 6 bases and J gave up 9 bases; unmatched junction bases: 14. This CDR3 reads CASMGAGVLGTEQFF. CDR3 nucleotide sequence: TGCGCCAGCATGGGAGCGGGAGTACTGGGCACTGAGCAGTTCTTC.

There are a few counts of this clonotype. V usage is TRBV30 and J usage is TRBJ2-1; 12 bases are shared with TRBD2. Germline CDR1 GTSNPN, CDR2 SVGIG (reference sequence). The CDR3 contains 13 residues. Losses at the gene ends were 3 bases for V and 12 bases for J; bases not matched to a gene: 6. This CDR3 reads CAWSRTSGRRQFF. Written as DNA, the CDR3 is TGTGCCTGGAGCAGAACTAGCGGGAGGCGGCAGTTCTTC.

The chain links TRBV30 to TRBJ2-3, with 9 bases that match TRBD2. The J segment lost 3 bases and the V segment lost 2 bases, leaving 12 bases of the junction unmatched. The germline V gene has CDR1 GTSNPN and CDR2 SVGIG (reference sequence). The CDR3 spans 17 residues. The CDR3 loop reads CAWSYGNSGRSTDTQYF. For the CDR3, the DNA is TGTGCCTGGAGTTATGGTAATAGCGGGAGATCAACAGATACGCAGTATTTT.

V is TRBV11-1 and J is TRBJ2-1; D is uncertain. V lost 0 bases, J lost 6 bases, and 15 bases lay in between. The CDR3 is 16 residues long. The V gene's germline CDR1 is SGHAT and CDR2 FQDESV (reference sequence). The CDR3 DNA reads TGTGCCAGCAGCTTAGCGCAAAGATGGCAGCTCAATGAGCAGTTCTTC. Translated, it gives CASSLAQRWQLNEQFF.

The CDR3 sequence is CASRPPGQGSQPQHF. CDR3 sequence (DNA): TGTGCCAGCAGACCCCCGGGACAGGGCTCTCAGCCCCAGCATTTT. The rearrangement uses TRBV6-1 and TRBJ1-5; 9 nucleotides match TRBD1. Germline V gives CDR1 MNHNS, CDR2 SASEGT. This CDR3 region has 15 residues. Unmatched junction bases numbered 9, after V lost 6 bases and J lost 6 bases.

The chain is built from TRBV20-1 and TRBJ1-2; 9 positions agree with TRBD1. This CDR3 is 13 amino acids long. Germline CDR1 reads DFQATT; CDR2 reads SNEGSKA (reference sequence). With V trimmed by 3 bases and J by 5 bases, 4 bases remained unmatched. The CDR3 region has the DNA TGCAGTGCTAGTGCTGGGACAGGGTATGGCTACACCTTC. Protein sequence: CSASAGTGYGYTF.

This clonotype was counted between two and nine times. The gene calls are TRBV12-3 or TRBV12-4 and TRBJ2-7; 7 nucleotides agree with TRBD1. The trim removed 1 base at V and 5 bases at J, leaving 5 bases unmatched. This CDR3 is 14 amino acids long. The CDR3 nucleotides read TGTGCCAGCAGTTTAGGACAGGGTCCGCACGAGCAGTACTTC. Protein: CASSLGQGPHEQYF.

This clonotype was counted many times. The J gene is TRBJ2-3, the V gene TRBV28, with a weak D call TRBD1 (5 bases). The CDR3 is 14 residues long. The germline CDR1 and CDR2 sequences are MDHEN and SYDVKM. The V end was cut by 6 bases, the J end by 1 base, with 11 bases between. The CDR3 sequence is CASSHLQGTDTQYF. The CDR3 DNA sequence: TGTGCCAGCAGCCACCTACAGGGCACAGATACGCAGTATTTT. Based on the CDR3 plus reference TRBV28 and TRBJ2-3, the full variable domain is DVKVTQSSRYLVKRTGEKVFLECVQDMDHENMFWYRQDPGLGLRLIYFSYDVKMKEKGDIPEGYSVSREKKERFSLILESASTNQTSMYLCASSHLQGTDTQYFGPGTRLTVL.

This chain uses TRBV7-9 with TRBJ2-7, with 8 positions matching TRBD2. With V trimmed by 10 bases and J by 4 bases, 6 bases remained unmatched. The CDR3 sequence is 12 residues long. Germline CDR1 reads SEHNR; CDR2 reads FQNEAQ (reference sequence). The CDR3 is CATGREGYEQYF. The DNA for the CDR3 is TGTGCCACCGGACGGGAGGGGTACGAGCAGTACTTC.

The rearrangement links TRBV27 to TRBJ2-1, with 13 bases lining up with TRBD2. The CDR3 runs 18 residues. Germline CDR1 is MNHEY and CDR2 is SMNVEV (reference sequence). V was clipped by 2 bases and J by 4 bases; unmatched bases: 8. CDR3 nucleotides: TGTGCCAGCAGTTTAAGTTGGGGACTAGCGGGATTGTACAATGAGCAGTTCTTC. Translation gives CASSLSWGLAGLYNEQFF.

The genes are TRBV28 and TRBJ2-2; TRBD2 matches at 11 bases. The junction had 6 bases not matched to a gene; V was cut back by 7 bases and J by 2 bases. Looked up from germline, CDR1 is MDHEN and CDR2 is SYDVKM. This CDR3 has 16 amino acids. The CDR3 DNA is TGTGCCAGCAAACCGGGACTAGCGGTCAACACCGGGGAGCTGTTTTTT. It translates to CASKPGLAVNTGELFF. Looking up the rest from reference TRBV28 and TRBJ2-2 gives the full variable domain: DVKVTQSSRYLVKRTGEKVFLECVQDMDHENMFWYRQDPGLGLRLIYFSYDVKMKEKGDIPEGYSVSREKKERFSLILESASTNQTSMYLCASKPGLAVNTGELFFGEGSRLTVL.

The chain recombines TRBV27 with TRBJ1-2; 7 nucleotides align to TRBD1. Trimming removed 1 base from V and 4 bases from J; junction bases left unmatched: 3. The CDR3 has 14 residues. CDR1 and CDR2 (germline): MNHEY, SMNVEV (reference sequence). CDR3 nucleotides: TGTGCCAGCAGTTTATTTTCAGGGGGCTATGGCTACACCTTC. Translating it yields CASSLFSGGYGYTF.

The chain is built from TRBV6-5 and TRBJ2-5; TRBD2 agrees at 10 bases. V lost 0 bases and J lost 4; bases outside the gene matches: 11. The CDR3 is made up of 18 amino acids. Germline-derived CDR1 and CDR2 are MNHEY and SVGAGI. The CDR3 nucleotides are TGTGCCAGCAGTTACTCAAGCGGGAGGGCCACAGGGAGAGAGACCCAGTACTTC. Encoded protein: CASSYSSGRATGRETQYF.

This clonotype occurred many times. The chain joins TRBV20-1 to TRBJ2-7; the D gene is possibly TRBD1 (6 bases). This CDR3 has 13 residues. The V gene lost 6 bases and the J gene lost 5 bases, with 17 bases spanning the gap. The V gene's germline CDR1 is DFQATT and CDR2 SNEGSKA (reference sequence). CDR3 amino acids: CSALAGDLDEQYF. The CDR3 bases are TGCAGTGCGCTTGCAGGGGACCTTGACGAGCAGTACTTC.

This clonotype was observed at least ten times. Here the CDR3 reads CASSQDEGRSYEQYF. DNA of the CDR3: TGTGCCAGCAGCCAAGATGAGGGACGGTCCTACGAGCAGTACTTC. The J gene is TRBJ2-7, the V gene TRBV3-1; D tentatively reads TRBD1 or TRBD2 (5 bases each). Trimming cost V 0 bases and J 1 base, with 10 bases left between them. Germline CDR1 reads LGHDT; CDR2 reads YNNKEL (reference sequence). This CDR3 region has 15 residues.

This clonotype was seen a few times. The rearrangement joins TRBV20-1 to TRBJ2-5, with D unresolved. This CDR3 spans 13 amino acids. Trimming removed 6 bases at V and 1 base at J, with 12 bases between. Per germline, CDR1 DFQATT and CDR2 SNEGSKA (reference sequence). DNA of the CDR3: TGCAGTGCCCATGACGGATTCCAAGAGACCCAGTACTTC. It translates to CSAHDGFQETQYF.

The table lists this clonotype with a few counts. The V gene is TRBV30, the J gene TRBJ1-4; no firm D call. V dropped 2 bases and J dropped 6 bases, with 10 bases sitting between them. The V gene's germline CDR1 is GTSNPN and CDR2 SVGIG (reference sequence). The CDR3 sequence is 13 residues long. In DNA, the CDR3 is TGTGCCTGGAGTAAAGGGTCTGATGAAAAACTGTTTTTT. Protein product: CAWSKGSDEKLFF.

The V call is TRBV11-3, the J call TRBJ1-2; 7 bases map to TRBD1. The CDR3 totals 14 residues. The germline V gene has CDR1 SGHNT and CDR2 YENEEA. V gave up 6 bases and J gave up 6 bases; unmatched junction bases: 10. As DNA, the CDR3 is TGTGCCAGCAGTCAGGGGGATCGCCCTAATGGCTACACCTTC. This translates into CASSQGDRPNGYTF. The entire variable domain, with the rest obtained from reference TRBV11-3 and TRBJ1-2, is as follows: EAGVVQSPRYKIIEKKQPVAFWCNPISGHNTLYWYLQNLGQGPELLIRYENEEAVDDSQLPKDRFSAERLKGVDSTLKIQPAELGDSAVYLCASSQGDRPNGYTFGSGTRLTVV.

This clonotype was counted at least ten times. The CDR3 DNA is TGTGCCAGCAGCCGAGGACAGGGGGTAGTCTATGGCTACACCTTC. Protein: CASSRGQGVVYGYTF. The chain has TRBV3-1 and TRBJ1-2, with TRBD1 matching over 10 bases. Germline V CDR1 and CDR2: LGHDT, YNNKEL (reference sequence). CDR3 size: 15 residues. Losses at the gene ends were 4 bases for V and 4 bases for J; bases not matched to a gene: 6.

This clonotype was seen more than once but under ten times. This sequence joins TRBV20-1 and TRBJ2-7; 10 positions agree with TRBD2. Per the germline V gene, CDR1 is DFQATT and CDR2 is SNEGSKA (reference sequence). With 2 bases clipped from V and 5 bases from J, the junction kept 3 bases outside the gene matches. The length of the CDR3 is 13 residues. CDR3: CSARLAGVDEQYF. The DNA for the CDR3 is TGCAGTGCTAGACTAGCGGGAGTTGACGAGCAGTACTTC.

This clonotype has a handful of counts. This chain joins TRBV5-6 and TRBJ1-4; unclear D gene. The CDR3 has 14 amino acids. CDR1 SGHDT and CDR2 YYEEEE come from the germline V gene. Trimming took 1 base from V and 6 from J, leaving 10 bases between them. CDR3 in DNA: TGTGCCAGCAGCTTGCTCCGAGATGATGAAAAACTGTTTTTT. It is translated as CASSLLRDDEKLFF.

J is TRBJ2-7 and V is TRBV11-2; D unresolved. The V and J ends lost 3 bases and 4 bases respectively, with 16 bases between them. The germline gives CDR1 SGHAT, CDR2 FQNNGV. The CDR3 has 15 residues. The CDR3 region is CASSLDSQISYEQYF. CDR3 nucleotides: TGTGCCAGCAGCTTGGATAGCCAAATTTCTTACGAGCAGTACTTC. The variable domain in full, completed from reference TRBV11-2 and TRBJ2-7, reads EAGVAQSPRYKIIEKRQSVAFWCNPISGHATLYWYQQILGQGPKLLIQFQNNGVVDDSQLPKDRFSAERLKGVDSTLKIQPAKLEDSAVYLCASSLDSQISYEQYFGPGTRLTVT.

This clonotype was observed a handful of times. The gene calls are TRBV12-5 and TRBJ2-4, with a tentative D call TRBD2 (5 bases). V dropped 2 bases and J dropped 8 bases, with 13 bases sitting between them. The CDR3 is 14 residues long. Germline-derived CDR1 and CDR2 are LGHNT and FRNRAP. The CDR3 protein is CASGLQRTGDIQYF. Written as DNA, the CDR3 is TGTGCTAGTGGTTTGCAAAGGACTGGGGACATTCAGTACTTC.

The genes are TRBV27 and TRBJ2-3; 11 nucleotides agree with TRBD2. Germline assignment: CDR1 MNHEY and CDR2 SMNVEV (reference sequence). This CDR3 is built from 15 residues. V trimming: 4 bases; J trimming: 5 bases; junction bases outside the gene matches: 5. CDR3 protein: CASSSRLAGRDTQYF. The CDR3 bases are TGTGCCAGCAGTTCCAGACTAGCGGGGAGAGATACGCAGTATTTT.

This clonotype was counted at least ten times. The chain is built from TRBV11-2 and TRBJ2-5, with 7 positions matching TRBD2. J lost 4 bases, V lost 4 bases, and 3 bases had no gene match. There are 13 residues in the CDR3. Germline CDR1 and CDR2: SGHAT and FQNNGV. The CDR3 bases are TGTGCCAGCAGCTGGGAGGGAGGAGAGACCCAGTACTTC. The encoded protein is CASSWEGGETQYF.

This clonotype was picked up a small number of times. The chain combines TRBV27 with TRBJ2-7; 10 bases align to TRBD2. Germline V CDR1 and CDR2: MNHEY, SMNVEV (reference sequence). J was trimmed by 0 bases and V by 8 bases; bases with no gene match: 4. The CDR3 runs 14 residues. The chain's CDR3 is CASGLAESSYEQYF. The CDR3, as DNA: TGTGCCAGCGGACTAGCGGAATCCTCCTACGAGCAGTACTTC.